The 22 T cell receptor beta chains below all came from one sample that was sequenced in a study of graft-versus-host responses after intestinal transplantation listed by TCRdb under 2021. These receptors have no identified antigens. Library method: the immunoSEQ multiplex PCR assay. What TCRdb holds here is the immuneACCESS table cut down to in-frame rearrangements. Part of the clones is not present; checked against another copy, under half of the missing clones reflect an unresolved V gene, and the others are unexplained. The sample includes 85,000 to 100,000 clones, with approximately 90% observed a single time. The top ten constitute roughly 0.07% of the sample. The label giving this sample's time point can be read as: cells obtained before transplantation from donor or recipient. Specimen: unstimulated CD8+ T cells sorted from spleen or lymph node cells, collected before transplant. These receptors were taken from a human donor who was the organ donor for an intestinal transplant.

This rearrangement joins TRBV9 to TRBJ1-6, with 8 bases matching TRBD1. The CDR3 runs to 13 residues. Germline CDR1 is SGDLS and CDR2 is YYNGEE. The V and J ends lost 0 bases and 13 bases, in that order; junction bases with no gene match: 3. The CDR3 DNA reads TGTGCCAGCAGCGTAGGGGGACAGGCGCCCCTCCACTTT. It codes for CASSVGGQAPLHF.

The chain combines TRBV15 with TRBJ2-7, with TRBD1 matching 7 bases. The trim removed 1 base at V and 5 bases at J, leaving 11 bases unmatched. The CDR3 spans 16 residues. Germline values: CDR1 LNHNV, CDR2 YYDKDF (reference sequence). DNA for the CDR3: TGTGCCACCAGCAGAGCCAGGGAGACGACAGGGCACGAGCAGTACTTC. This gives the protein CATSRARETTGHEQYF.

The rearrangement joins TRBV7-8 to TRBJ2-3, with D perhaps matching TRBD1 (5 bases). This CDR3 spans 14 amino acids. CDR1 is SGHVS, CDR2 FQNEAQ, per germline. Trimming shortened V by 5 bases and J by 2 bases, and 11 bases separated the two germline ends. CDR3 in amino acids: CASSVQVDTDTQYF. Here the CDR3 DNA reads TGTGCCAGCAGCGTACAGGTAGACACAGATACGCAGTATTTT.

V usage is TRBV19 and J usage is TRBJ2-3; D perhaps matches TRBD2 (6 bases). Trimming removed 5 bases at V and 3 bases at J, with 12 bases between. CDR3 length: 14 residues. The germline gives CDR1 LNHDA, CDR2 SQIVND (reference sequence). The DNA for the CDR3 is TGTGCCAGTAGTTGGGGGGTCGGAACAGATACGCAGTATTTT. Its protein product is CASSWGVGTDTQYF.

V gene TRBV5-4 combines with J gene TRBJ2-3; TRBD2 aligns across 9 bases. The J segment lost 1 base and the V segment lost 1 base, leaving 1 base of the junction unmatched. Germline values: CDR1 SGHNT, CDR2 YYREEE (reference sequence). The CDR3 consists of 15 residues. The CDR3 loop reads CASSLRLAGTDTQYF. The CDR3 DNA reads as TGTGCCAGCAGCTTGCGACTAGCGGGCACAGATACGCAGTATTTT.

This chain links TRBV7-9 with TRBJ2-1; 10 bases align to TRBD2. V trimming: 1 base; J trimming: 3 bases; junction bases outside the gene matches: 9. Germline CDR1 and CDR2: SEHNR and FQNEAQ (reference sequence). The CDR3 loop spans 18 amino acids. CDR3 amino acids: CASSLEFPSGGRYNEQFF. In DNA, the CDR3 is TGTGCCAGCAGCTTAGAATTTCCTAGCGGGGGTCGCTACAATGAGCAGTTCTTC.

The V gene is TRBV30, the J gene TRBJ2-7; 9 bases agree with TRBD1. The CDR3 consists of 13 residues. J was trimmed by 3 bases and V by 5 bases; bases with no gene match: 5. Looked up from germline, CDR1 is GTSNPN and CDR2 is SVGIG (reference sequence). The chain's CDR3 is CAWGQGTYYEQYF. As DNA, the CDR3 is TGTGCCTGGGGACAGGGGACGTACTACGAGCAGTACTTC. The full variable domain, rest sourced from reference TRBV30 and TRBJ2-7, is SQTIHQWPATLVQPVGSPLSLECTVEGTSNPNLYWYRQAAGRGLQLLFYSVGIGQISSEVPQNLSASRPQDRQFILSSKKLLLSDSGFYLCAWGQGTYYEQYFGPGTRLTVT.

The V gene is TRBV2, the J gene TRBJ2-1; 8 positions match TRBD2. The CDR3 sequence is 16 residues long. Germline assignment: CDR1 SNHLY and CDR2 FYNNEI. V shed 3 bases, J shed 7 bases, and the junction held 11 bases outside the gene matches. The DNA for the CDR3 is TGTGCCAGCAGTGATGGGACTCGGATAGCGGGGAATGAGCAGTTCTTC. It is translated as CASSDGTRIAGNEQFF.

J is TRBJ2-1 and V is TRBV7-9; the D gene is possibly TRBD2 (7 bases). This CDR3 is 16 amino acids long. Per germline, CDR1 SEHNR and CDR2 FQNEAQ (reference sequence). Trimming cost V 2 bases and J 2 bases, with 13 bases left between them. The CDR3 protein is CASSLYGGAPYNEQFF. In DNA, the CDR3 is TGTGCCAGCAGCTTATATGGGGGGGCGCCCTACAATGAGCAGTTCTTC. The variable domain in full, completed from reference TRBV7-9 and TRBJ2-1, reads DTGVSQNPRHKITKRGQNVTFRCDPISEHNRLYWYRQTLGQGPEFLTYFQNEAQLEKSRLLSDRFSAERPKGSFSTLEIQRTEQGDSAMYLCASSLYGGAPYNEQFFGPGTRLTVL.

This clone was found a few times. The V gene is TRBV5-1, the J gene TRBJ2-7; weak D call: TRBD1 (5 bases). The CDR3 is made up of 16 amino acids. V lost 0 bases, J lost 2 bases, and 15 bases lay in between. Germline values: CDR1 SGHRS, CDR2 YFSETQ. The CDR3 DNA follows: TGCGCCAGCAGCTTGGATGACGGCAGGGCCCCCTACGAGCAGTACTTC. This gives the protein CASSLDDGRAPYEQYF.

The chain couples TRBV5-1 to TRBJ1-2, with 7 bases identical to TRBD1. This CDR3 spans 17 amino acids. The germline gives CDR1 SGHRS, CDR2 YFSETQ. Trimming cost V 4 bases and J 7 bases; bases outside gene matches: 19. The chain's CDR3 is CASSPLGVFRGYGGYTF. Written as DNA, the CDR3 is TGCGCCAGCAGCCCCCTCGGGGTATTCAGGGGGTATGGTGGCTACACCTTC.

The CDR3, as DNA: TGTGCCAGCAGTGACTACAGATCAGGGTTCTCCTACGAGCAGTACTTC. It translates to CASSDYRSGFSYEQYF. The genes are TRBV2 and TRBJ2-7; D might be TRBD1 (5 bases). The CDR3 runs to 16 residues. Germline CDR1 and CDR2: SNHLY and FYNNEI. V lost 3 bases, J lost 0 bases, and 15 bases lay in between.

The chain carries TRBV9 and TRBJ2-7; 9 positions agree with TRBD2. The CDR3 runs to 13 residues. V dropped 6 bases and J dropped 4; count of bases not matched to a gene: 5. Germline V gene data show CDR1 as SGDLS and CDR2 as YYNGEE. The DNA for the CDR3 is TGTGCCAGCAAGGGACTAGCAGATTACGAGCAGTACTTC. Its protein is CASKGLADYEQYF.

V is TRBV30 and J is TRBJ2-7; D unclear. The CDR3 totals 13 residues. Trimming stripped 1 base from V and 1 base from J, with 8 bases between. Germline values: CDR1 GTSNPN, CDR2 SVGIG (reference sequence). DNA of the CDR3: TGTGCCTGGAGTGCCCCCCGGTCCTACGAGCAGTACTTC. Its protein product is CAWSAPRSYEQYF.

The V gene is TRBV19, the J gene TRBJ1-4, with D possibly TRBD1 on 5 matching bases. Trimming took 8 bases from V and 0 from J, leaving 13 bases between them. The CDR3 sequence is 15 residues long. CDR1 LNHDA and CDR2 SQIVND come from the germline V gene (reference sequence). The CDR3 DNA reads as TGTGCCAGTGGGGCGGAGGGTGCAACTAATGAAAAACTGTTTTTT. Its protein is CASGAEGATNEKLFF.

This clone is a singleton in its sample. CDR3 loop: CASSKESQGVKERSYEQYF. The DNA of the CDR3 is TGTGCCAGCAGCAAAGAGTCGCAGGGGGTCAAAGAAAGGTCCTACGAGCAGTACTTC. The chain is built from TRBV21-1 and TRBJ2-7; the table's D call, TRBD1, was not checked against the DNA. TRBV21-1 is a known pseudogene. The CDR3 totals 19 residues.

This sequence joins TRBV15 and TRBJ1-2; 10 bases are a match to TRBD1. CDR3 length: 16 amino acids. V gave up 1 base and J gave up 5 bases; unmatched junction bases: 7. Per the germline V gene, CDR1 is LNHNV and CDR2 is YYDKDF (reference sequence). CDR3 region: CATSRGQGAEGYGYTF. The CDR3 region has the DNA TGTGCCACCAGCAGAGGACAGGGGGCAGAGGGGTATGGCTACACCTTC.

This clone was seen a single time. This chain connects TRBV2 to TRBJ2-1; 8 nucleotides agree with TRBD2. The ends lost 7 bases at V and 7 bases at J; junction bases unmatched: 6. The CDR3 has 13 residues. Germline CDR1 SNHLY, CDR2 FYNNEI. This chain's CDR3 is CASTSGWWNEQFF. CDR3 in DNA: TGTGCCAGCACTAGCGGGTGGTGGAATGAGCAGTTCTTC.

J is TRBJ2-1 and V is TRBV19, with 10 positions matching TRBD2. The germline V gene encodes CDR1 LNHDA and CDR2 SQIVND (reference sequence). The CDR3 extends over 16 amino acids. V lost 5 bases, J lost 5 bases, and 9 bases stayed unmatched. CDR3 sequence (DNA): TGTGCCAGTAGTGTCCCGGGACTAGCGCTAAACAATGAGCAGTTCTTC. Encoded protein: CASSVPGLALNNEQFF.

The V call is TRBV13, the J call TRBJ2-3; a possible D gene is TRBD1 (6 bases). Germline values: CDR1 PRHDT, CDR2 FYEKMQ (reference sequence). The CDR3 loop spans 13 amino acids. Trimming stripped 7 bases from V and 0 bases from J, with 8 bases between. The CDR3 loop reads CASIDRSTDTQYF. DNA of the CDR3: TGTGCCAGCATAGACAGGAGCACAGATACGCAGTATTTT.

The CDR3 is CASSATGTNQPQHF. The CDR3 DNA reads TGTGCCAGCAGTGCGACAGGGACTAATCAGCCCCAGCATTTT. J is TRBJ1-5 and V is TRBV27; 7 nucleotides match TRBD1. This CDR3 is 14 amino acids long. The ends lost 5 bases at V and 4 bases at J; junction bases unmatched: 5. Germline V gene sequence: CDR1 MNHEY, CDR2 SMNVEV (reference sequence).

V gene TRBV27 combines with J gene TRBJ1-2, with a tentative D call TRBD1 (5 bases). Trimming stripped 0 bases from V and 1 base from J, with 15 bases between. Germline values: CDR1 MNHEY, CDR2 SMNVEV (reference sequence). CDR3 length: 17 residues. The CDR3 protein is CASSLSFIRTFNYGYTF. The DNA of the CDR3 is TGTGCCAGCAGTTTATCATTCATCCGGACATTTAACTATGGCTACACCTTC.